These 28 T cell receptor beta chains were all obtained from the same sample, sequenced in a study of neurological immune-mediated disorders. TCRdb re-derived calls from the 5' RACE reads in MiXCR, one entry per CDR3 protein. The sample has about 38,000 distinct CDR3 sequences, approximately 5.1% seen once. Input material: CD4+ T cells from blood. Source of these receptors: a young man in good health.

In this sample, this clonotype turned up many times. This chain uses TRBV20-1 with TRBJ2-5, with a weak D call TRBD2 (5 bases). CDR3 size: 13 residues. Trimming took 6 bases from V and 4 from J, leaving 15 bases between them. Germline V gene sequence: CDR1 DFQATT, CDR2 SNEGSKA (reference sequence). CDR3 loop: CSAAVRAGETQYF. As DNA, the CDR3 is TGCAGTGCGGCAGTTAGGGCGGGAGAGACCCAGTACTTC.

This clonotype was detected many times. This chain joins TRBV20-1 and TRBJ1-1; D remains unclear. Trimming took 3 bases from V and 4 from J, leaving 12 bases between them. Looked up from germline, CDR1 is DFQATT and CDR2 is SNEGSKA (reference sequence). There are 13 residues in the CDR3. Here the CDR3 DNA reads TGCAGTGCTAGGGAAGGGTATGTCACTGAAGCTTTCTTT. Its translation is CSAREGYVTEAFF.

This clonotype was seen repeatedly, ten times or more. The chain is built from TRBV12-3 or TRBV12-4 and TRBJ1-1; D not certain. Between the trimmed V and J ends, which lost 6 bases and 1 base, there was a span of 9 bases. The CDR3 totals 13 residues. The CDR3 DNA follows: TGTGCCAGCAGGTTTCAAGGGAACACTGAAGCTTTCTTT. Its translation is CASRFQGNTEAFF.

This clonotype appeared many times. The V call is TRBV5-1, the J call TRBJ2-7; 9 bases agree with TRBD1. This CDR3 region has 14 residues. Germline V gene lookup returns CDR1 SGHRS and CDR2 YFSETQ. Germline trimming cut 4 bases from V and 7 bases from J; bases unmatched to any gene: 9. DNA for the CDR3: TGCGCCAGCAGCGGGGGGGACAGGGTGGTGGAGCAGTACTTC. Its translation: CASSGGDRVVEQYF.

This clonotype was found many times. The chain has TRBV6-5 and TRBJ2-7; no clear D. Germline loops: CDR1 MNHEY, CDR2 SVGAGI. CDR3 length equals 15 residues. V was trimmed by 5 bases and J by 0 bases, leaving 14 bases between them. The CDR3 here is CASSPRRRSSYEQYF. CDR3 in DNA: TGTGCCAGCAGTCCAAGACGACGGAGCTCCTACGAGCAGTACTTC.

Note on this clonotype: Germline and junction disagree at one end, which may indicate a read error. The V call is TRBV29-1, the J call TRBJ1-1; D ambiguous. There are 12 residues in the CDR3. Germline V CDR1 and CDR2: SQVTM, ANQGSEA. This CDR3 is CSAATSGTEDFF. In DNA, the CDR3 is TGCAGCGCAGCGACAAGCGGTACTGAAGATTTCTTT.

At least ten counts were recorded for this clonotype. The chain couples TRBV5-6 to TRBJ1-6; D not certain. From germline, CDR1 is SGHDT and CDR2 YYEEEE. This CDR3 comprises 16 residues. The V end was cut by 3 bases, the J end by 1 base, with 11 bases between. The CDR3 is CASSSEPGSYNSPLHF. CDR3 sequence (DNA): TGTGCCAGCAGCTCGGAACCTGGATCCTATAATTCACCCCTCCACTTT. Based on the CDR3 plus reference TRBV5-6 and TRBJ1-6, the full variable domain is DAGVTQSPTHLIKTRGQQVTLRCSPKSGHDTVSWYQQALGQGPQFIFQYYEEEERQRGNFPDRFSGHQFPNYSSELNVNALLLGDSALYLCASSSEPGSYNSPLHFGNGTRLTVT.

The J gene is TRBJ2-1, the V gene TRBV29-1; D not resolved. The germline V gene has CDR1 SQVTM and CDR2 ANQGSEA. V was cut by 7 bases and J by 0 bases, with 13 bases left in between. The CDR3 has 14 amino acids. This CDR3 reads CSGGRTSSYNEQFF. The CDR3 nucleotides are TGCAGCGGCGGACGGACCAGCTCCTACAATGAGCAGTTCTTC.

The count of this clonotype is one. V usage is TRBV5-5 and J usage is TRBJ2-7; D is uncertain. Trimming took 4 bases from V and 2 from J, leaving 22 bases between them. The germline CDR1 and CDR2 sequences are SGHKS and YYEKEE (reference sequence). CDR3 length: 17 amino acids. In DNA, the CDR3 is TGTGCCAGCAGCCCTCTGCAGCCTCAAGCTAACCCCTACGAGCAGTACTTC. Amino acids: CASSPLQPQANPYEQYF.

This clonotype has more than one count but fewer than ten. CDR3 in amino acids: CASSQAGQVYYEQYF. The CDR3 DNA is TGCGCCAGCAGCCAAGCCGGACAGGTGTACTACGAGCAGTACTTC. V gene TRBV5-1 combines with J gene TRBJ2-7, with TRBD1 matching 7 bases. The germline CDR1 and CDR2 sequences are SGHRS and YFSETQ. V was pared by 4 bases and J by 3 bases, with 10 bases of the junction left unmatched. The length of the CDR3 is 15 residues. The full variable domain, with the rest looked up from reference TRBV5-1 and TRBJ2-7, is KAGVTQTPRYLIKTRGQQVTLSCSPISGHRSVSWYQQTPGQGLQFLFEYFSETQRNKGNFPGRFSGRQFSNSRSEMNVSTLELGDSALYLCASSQAGQVYYEQYFGPGTRLTVT.

This clonotype has ten or more counts. In DNA form, the CDR3 reads TGTGCCAGCAGCTTTTTCGGGGAGCAAGAGACCCAGTACTTC. Translating gives CASSFFGEQETQYF. The chain employs TRBV7-8 and TRBJ2-5, with D perhaps TRBD2 (5 bases). The V gene lost 3 bases and the J gene lost 2 bases, with 10 bases spanning the gap. Germline V gene sequence: CDR1 SGHVS, CDR2 FQNEAQ. This CDR3 is built from 14 residues.

The sample holds many counts of this clonotype. V gene TRBV5-6 combines with J gene TRBJ2-5; D tentatively fits TRBD1 or TRBD2 (5 bases each). There are 13 residues in the CDR3. Germline V gene lookup returns CDR1 SGHDT and CDR2 YYEEEE. V was clipped by 0 bases and J by 9 bases, with 12 bases between them. CDR3 sequence (DNA): TGTGCCAGCAGCTTGGCAGGGACGGAGGCCCAGTACTTC. Translation: CASSLAGTEAQYF.

Many counts were recorded for this clonotype. This sequence joins TRBV7-6 and TRBJ2-1; unclear D gene. This CDR3 contains 14 residues. V lost 5 bases, J lost 0 bases, and 8 bases lay in between. Looked up from germline, CDR1 is SGHVS and CDR2 is FNYEAQ. The chain's CDR3 is CASSLELSYNEQFF. For the CDR3, the DNA is TGTGCCAGCAGCCTAGAGCTCTCCTACAATGAGCAGTTCTTC.

This clonotype has at least ten counts. V is TRBV6-1 and J is TRBJ2-2; D gene ambiguous. The CDR3 length is 14 residues. Between the trimmed V and J ends, which lost 0 bases and 8 bases, there was a span of 10 bases. Germline V gene lookup returns CDR1 MNHNS and CDR2 SASEGT. The CDR3 DNA reads TGTGCCAGCAGTGAAGCACCTTTGACGGGGGAGCTGTTTTTT. It encodes CASSEAPLTGELFF.

In its sample, this clonotype was seen many times. The chain joins TRBV7-3 to TRBJ1-1; unclear D gene. Trimming left V 5 bases short and J 0 bases short, with 13 bases between. The CDR3 is 15 residues long. The germline gives CDR1 SGHTA, CDR2 FQGTGA. CDR3 sequence (DNA): TGTGCCAGCAGCCCCCAAGGGCCTATGAACACTGAAGCTTTCTTT. It specifies CASSPQGPMNTEAFF.

The table lists this clonotype with many counts. The J gene is TRBJ1-5, the V gene TRBV12-3 or TRBV12-4; perhaps TRBD1 as D (5 bases). This CDR3 is built from 15 residues. The V and J ends lost 3 bases and 4 bases respectively, with 13 bases between them. CDR3 DNA: TGTGCCAGCAGTTTCACTAACGAGGGGAATCAGCCCCAGCATTTT. Protein product: CASSFTNEGNQPQHF.

This clonotype was seen many times. This chain links TRBV6-1 with TRBJ2-7; D not resolved. This CDR3 is 13 amino acids long. Germline V gene sequence: CDR1 MNHNS, CDR2 SASEGT. V was trimmed by 6 bases and J by 4 bases, leaving 13 bases between them. Written as DNA, the CDR3 is TGTGCCAGCAGACCCGTCTGGGCTTACGAGCAGTACTTC. Protein: CASRPVWAYEQYF.

This clonotype was counted many times. CDR3 DNA: TGTGCCAGCAGCTTAGAGGAGGCGAGGGGCTACACCTTC. Translation gives CASSLEEARGYTF. V gene TRBV7-2 combines with J gene TRBJ1-2, with D uncertain. CDR1 and CDR2 (germline): SGHTA, FQGNSA. This CDR3 contains 13 residues. V gave up 1 base and J gave up 8 bases, with 11 bases separating them. Drawing the rest from reference TRBV7-2 and TRBJ1-2, the complete variable domain is GAGVSQSPSNKVTEKGKDVELRCDPISGHTALYWYRQSLGQGLEFLIYFQGNSAPDKSGLPSDRFSAERTGGSVSTLTIQRTQQEDSAVYLCASSLEEARGYTFGSGTRLTVV.

This clonotype has a count of ten or more. V gene TRBV6-2 or TRBV6-3 combines with J gene TRBJ1-5; TRBD1 might be the D (5 bases). V was clipped by 5 bases and J by 5 bases, with 16 bases between them. The germline CDR1 and CDR2 sequences are MNHEY and SVGEGT. The CDR3 has 15 residues. The CDR3 nucleotides read TGTGCCAGCAGTGTCCAGGGACGTGGCGATCAGCCCCAGCATTTT. This gives the protein CASSVQGRGDQPQHF.

In its sample, this clonotype was seen many times. The rearrangement links TRBV7-3 to TRBJ2-3; 10 nucleotides line up with TRBD2. Germline CDR1 and CDR2: SGHTA and FQGTGA. V shed 0 bases and J 0 bases; nucleotides not matched to a gene: 6. The CDR3 loop spans 18 amino acids. CDR3 amino acids: CASSLTPASGGSTDTQYF. The CDR3 DNA is TGTGCCAGCAGCTTAACGCCGGCTAGCGGGGGAAGCACAGATACGCAGTATTTT.

There are many counts of this clonotype. CDR3 residues: CATSRDGTYTQYF. The CDR3 bases are TGTGCCACCAGCAGAGACGGTACCTATACGCAGTATTTT. The chain joins TRBV15 to TRBJ2-3; no firm D call. Germline V gene lookup returns CDR1 LNHNV and CDR2 YYDKDF (reference sequence). This CDR3 has 13 amino acids. With 0 bases removed from V and 7 bases from J, the gap between germline ends came to 8 bases.

This clonotype appeared many times. The chain joins TRBV5-1 to TRBJ1-1; 8 nucleotides agree with TRBD1. This CDR3 has 13 amino acids. CDR1 SGHRS and CDR2 YFSETQ come from the germline V gene. With 5 bases clipped from V and 11 bases from J, the junction kept 11 bases outside the gene matches. CDR3 in amino acids: CASSFGQGGLAFF. CDR3 DNA sequence: TGCGCCAGCAGTTTCGGACAGGGAGGGTTGGCTTTCTTT.

At least ten counts were recorded for this clonotype. This chain links TRBV12-3 or TRBV12-4 with TRBJ2-3; the match to TRBD1 covers 8 bases. The CDR3 contains 20 residues. V dropped 0 bases and J dropped 1; count of bases not matched to a gene: 15. The CDR3 DNA reads TGTGCCAGCAGTTTAGCCTTCCGTTTCGGACAGGGTGGTGGCACAGATACGCAGTATTTT. Amino acids: CASSLAFRFGQGGGTDTQYF.

This clonotype has ten or more counts. The gene calls are TRBV5-1 and TRBJ2-5; D remains ambiguous. The CDR3 runs to 13 residues. Trimming left V 1 base short and J 4 bases short, with 8 bases between. Germline loops: CDR1 SGHRS, CDR2 YFSETQ. In DNA form, the CDR3 reads TGCGCCAGCAGCTTGAACCCGAGAGAGACCCAGTACTTC. This translates into CASSLNPRETQYF.

This clonotype occurred once. The J gene is TRBJ2-3, the V gene TRBV2, with TRBD2 matching 8 bases. CDR3 size: 15 residues. V lost 4 bases and J lost 2; bases outside the gene matches: 5. Per germline, CDR1 SNHLY and CDR2 FYNNEI. Here the CDR3 DNA reads TGTGCCAGCAGTGCGGGCGGGGGGTACACAGATACGCAGTATTTT. This translates into CASSAGGGYTDTQYF. Full variable domain (missing parts from reference TRBV2 and TRBJ2-3): EPEVTQTPSHQVTQMGQEVILRCVPISNHLYFYWYRQILGQKVEFLVSFYNNEISEKSEIFDDQFSVERPDGSNFTLKIRSTKLEDSAMYFCASSAGGGYTDTQYFGPGTRLTVL.

This clonotype was counted at least ten times. This chain uses TRBV7-2 with TRBJ1-6; D unclear. The V gene's germline CDR1 is SGHTA and CDR2 FQGNSA. The CDR3 has 15 amino acids. Trimming removed 1 base from V and 3 bases from J, with 7 bases in between. CDR3 amino acids: CASSLGTNYNSPLHF. CDR3 nucleotide sequence: TGTGCCAGCAGCTTAGGGACCAACTATAATTCACCCCTCCACTTT. The whole variable domain, remainder taken from reference TRBV7-2 and TRBJ1-6, is GAGVSQSPSNKVTEKGKDVELRCDPISGHTALYWYRQSLGQGLEFLIYFQGNSAPDKSGLPSDRFSAERTGGSVSTLTIQRTQQEDSAVYLCASSLGTNYNSPLHFGNGTRLTVT.

This clonotype has ten or more counts. The chain carries TRBV11-2 and TRBJ1-2; D gene unclear. Germline values: CDR1 SGHAT, CDR2 FQNNGV. The V and J ends lost 6 bases and 1 base respectively, with 12 bases between them. The CDR3 loop spans 14 amino acids. For the CDR3, the DNA is TGTGCCAGCAGTCCAGGCTCCAATAACTATGGCTACACCTTC. Amino acid sequence: CASSPGSNNYGYTF.

This clonotype was recorded many times. V and J are TRBV5-1 and TRBJ2-3, with 10 nucleotides matching TRBD1. This CDR3 comprises 15 residues. Germline lookup yields CDR1 SGHRS and CDR2 YFSETQ. V trimming: 5 bases; J trimming: 1 base; junction bases outside the gene matches: 4. The CDR3 spells CASSRQGAGTDTQYF. DNA for the CDR3: TGCGCCAGCAGTAGACAGGGGGCCGGCACAGATACGCAGTATTTT.